The rows below give T cell receptor beta chains drawn from one sample of a study of T cell responses to AZD1222 COVID-19 vaccine. The data were produced by immunoSEQ multiplex PCR, yet TCRdb's version contains in-frame clones alone and is incomplete. The table has 150,000 or so clones, around 90% seen once. Sequencing used peripheral blood, obtained on day 0 of AZD1222 vaccination. These receptors originate from an adult in good health. Each CDR3 is given with its conserved first and last residue. Each record gives: clone size, V gene, D gene, J gene, CDR3 DNA, CDR3 protein. A D gene is named only where the DNA matches it firmly. Clone size is not always given. Where it is, it says once, few, many or a class for expanded clones.

abundance: NA; v_gene: TRBV6-1; d_gene: NA; j_gene: TRBJ1-5; CDR3nt: TGTGCCAGCAGTGAATGGCAGGGATCAAATCAGCCCCAGCATTTT; CDR3aa: CASSEWQGSNQPQHF
abundance: NA; v_gene: TRBV5-1; d_gene: TRBD1; j_gene: TRBJ1-5; CDR3nt: TGCGCCAGCAGCCCCCAGGGGGGGCCCGTTTTTCCCCAGCATTTT; CDR3aa: CASSPQGGPVFPQHF
abundance: once; v_gene: TRBV28; d_gene: TRBD2; j_gene: TRBJ2-5; CDR3nt: TGTGCCAGCAGTGTAGCCCGGACTAGCGGCGAGACCCAGTACTTC; CDR3aa: CASSVARTSGETQYF
abundance: NA; v_gene: TRBV7-9; d_gene: TRBD1; j_gene: TRBJ2-7; CDR3nt: TGTGCCAGCAGCGGGGACAGATATTACTCCTACGAGCAGTACTTC; CDR3aa: CASSGDRYYSYEQYF
abundance: NA; v_gene: TRBV7-2; d_gene: TRBD2; j_gene: TRBJ2-1; CDR3nt: TGTGCCAGCAGCTTAGAGGCTAGCGGGGGTGTTTTAAATGAGCAGTTCTTC; CDR3aa: CASSLEASGGVLNEQFF
abundance: NA; v_gene: TRBV6-6; d_gene: NA; j_gene: TRBJ2-7; CDR3nt: TGTGCCAGCAGTCGATTTCTCCTTAGCGGAAGGTCCTACGAGCAGTACTTC; CDR3aa: CASSRFLLSGRSYEQYF
abundance: NA; v_gene: TRBV7-2; d_gene: NA; j_gene: TRBJ2-3; CDR3nt: TGTGCCAGCAGCTTAGAGGCGGGGAGGCGCACAGATACGCAGTATTTT; CDR3aa: CASSLEAGRRTDTQYF
abundance: once; v_gene: TRBV7-6; d_gene: NA; j_gene: TRBJ2-2; CDR3nt: TGTGCCAGCAGCTTAGCGCACCACACCGGGGAGCTGTTTTTT; CDR3aa: CASSLAHHTGELFF
abundance: NA; v_gene: TRBV7-9; d_gene: NA; j_gene: TRBJ2-7; CDR3nt: TGTGCCAGCAGACCGGGACACTCCCCCTACGAGCAGTACTTC; CDR3aa: CASRPGHSPYEQYF
abundance: NA; v_gene: TRBV5-1; d_gene: TRBD1; j_gene: TRBJ1-6; CDR3nt: TGCGCCAGCAGCCCGGGACAGGGAGGTTCACCCCTCCACTTT; CDR3aa: CASSPGQGGSPLHF
abundance: once; v_gene: TRBV9; d_gene: NA; j_gene: TRBJ2-7; CDR3nt: TGTGCCAGCAGCTCGGGGGACGGCAGACAAGAGCAGTACTTC; CDR3aa: CASSSGDGRQEQYF
abundance: NA; v_gene: TRBV7-8; d_gene: NA; j_gene: TRBJ2-7; CDR3nt: TGTGCCAGCAGCTCCTACAGGGTCGGGTACGAGCAGTACTTC; CDR3aa: CASSSYRVGYEQYF
abundance: NA; v_gene: TRBV6-5; d_gene: TRBD2; j_gene: TRBJ2-5; CDR3nt: TGTGCCAGCAGCCGAGGACTAGGTGAGACCCAGTACTTC; CDR3aa: CASSRGLGETQYF
abundance: NA; v_gene: TRBV19; d_gene: NA; j_gene: TRBJ2-2; CDR3nt: TGTGCCAGTAGTATATCGGTCACCGGGGAGCTGTTTTTT; CDR3aa: CASSISVTGELFF
abundance: NA; v_gene: TRBV15; d_gene: NA; j_gene: TRBJ2-3; CDR3nt: TGTGCCACCAGCAGAGGAGTCGGGAGCACAGATACGCAGTATTTT; CDR3aa: CATSRGVGSTDTQYF
abundance: NA; v_gene: TRBV19; d_gene: NA; j_gene: TRBJ1-6; CDR3nt: TGTGCCAGTAGTTCCGGGACCGGGGGAAGAGATTCACCCCTCCACTTT; CDR3aa: CASSSGTGGRDSPLHF
abundance: NA; v_gene: TRBV19; d_gene: NA; j_gene: TRBJ2-7; CDR3nt: TGTGCCAGTAGTATACAGGGCAGCTACGAGCAGTACTTC; CDR3aa: CASSIQGSYEQYF
abundance: once; v_gene: TRBV6-1; d_gene: NA; j_gene: TRBJ2-7; CDR3nt: TGTGCCAGCAGTGAAGGGGACGTCGGGTACTACGAGCAGTACTTC; CDR3aa: CASSEGDVGYYEQYF
abundance: NA; v_gene: TRBV5-6; d_gene: TRBD2; j_gene: TRBJ2-7; CDR3nt: TGTGCCAGCAGCTCGACTAGCTGGTCCTACGAGCAGTACTTC; CDR3aa: CASSSTSWSYEQYF
abundance: NA; v_gene: TRBV5-4; d_gene: NA; j_gene: TRBJ2-6; CDR3nt: TGTGCCAGCAGCTTGGGAATCAGGGGTGGGGCCAACGTCCTGACTTTC; CDR3aa: CASSLGIRGGANVLTF
abundance: NA; v_gene: TRBV6-2/TRBV6-3; d_gene: TRBD1; j_gene: TRBJ1-2; CDR3nt: TGTGCCAGCAGTTACTCCAGGGGGCGTGACTATGGCTACACCTTC; CDR3aa: CASSYSRGRDYGYTF
abundance: NA; v_gene: TRBV19; d_gene: TRBD1; j_gene: TRBJ1-2; CDR3nt: TGTGCCAGTAGGGCGCAGGGGGCAGATAAAGACTATGGCTACACCTTC; CDR3aa: CASRAQGADKDYGYTF
abundance: NA; v_gene: TRBV7-9; d_gene: NA; j_gene: TRBJ2-6; CDR3nt: TGTGCCAGCAGCAGGGACTCCGGGGCCAACGTCCTGACTTTC; CDR3aa: CASSRDSGANVLTF
abundance: once; v_gene: TRBV4-1; d_gene: NA; j_gene: TRBJ2-2; CDR3nt: TGCGCCAGCAGCCAAGCGGCGGGGTGGGAAGGGGAGCTGTTTTTT; CDR3aa: CASSQAAGWEGELFF
abundance: once; v_gene: TRBV5-6; d_gene: NA; j_gene: TRBJ1-6; CDR3nt: TGTGCCAGCAGCCCGCTCCGACGGGGGATCTCACCCCTCCACTTT; CDR3aa: CASSPLRRGISPLHF
abundance: NA; v_gene: TRBV5-1; d_gene: NA; j_gene: TRBJ1-1; CDR3nt: TGCGCCAGCAGCTTTGCGGCAGGGGTTCTGAACACTGAAGCTTTCTTT; CDR3aa: CASSFAAGVLNTEAFF
abundance: NA; v_gene: TRBV5-1; d_gene: NA; j_gene: TRBJ1-4; CDR3nt: TGCGCCAGCAGCTTGGCCCGGTCGACAGGATCGGGGGAAAAACTGTTTTTT; CDR3aa: CASSLARSTGSGEKLFF
abundance: NA; v_gene: TRBV15; d_gene: NA; j_gene: TRBJ2-5; CDR3nt: TGTGCCACCAGCAGAGATCTCGGGCCCCAAGAGACCCAGTACTTC; CDR3aa: CATSRDLGPQETQYF
abundance: NA; v_gene: TRBV6-5; d_gene: TRBD1; j_gene: TRBJ2-7; CDR3nt: TGTGCCAGCAGCGTGTCCGTGACAGGGGGGTACGAGCAGTACTTC; CDR3aa: CASSVSVTGGYEQYF
abundance: NA; v_gene: TRBV6-5; d_gene: NA; j_gene: TRBJ1-2; CDR3nt: TGTGCCAGGGGGGTGACGGGCTGCGACTATGGCTACACCTTC; CDR3aa: CARGVTGCDYGYTF
abundance: NA; v_gene: TRBV5-1; d_gene: NA; j_gene: TRBJ1-1; CDR3nt: TGCGCCAGCAGCTTGGGGACAGAGAACACTGAAGCTTTCTTT; CDR3aa: CASSLGTENTEAFF
abundance: NA; v_gene: TRBV9; d_gene: NA; j_gene: TRBJ1-1; CDR3nt: TGTGCCAGCGGGGCTGGCGGTACTGAAGCTTTCTTT; CDR3aa: CASGAGGTEAFF
abundance: once; v_gene: TRBV27; d_gene: NA; j_gene: TRBJ2-6; CDR3nt: TGTGCCAGCGCTGCGTATTGGTCGAGCTCTGGGGCCAACGTCCTGACTTTC; CDR3aa: CASAAYWSSSGANVLTF
abundance: NA; v_gene: TRBV7-9; d_gene: NA; j_gene: TRBJ1-3; CDR3nt: TGTGCCACAGGGACGGCCTACTCTGGAAACACCATATATTTT; CDR3aa: CATGTAYSGNTIYF
abundance: NA; v_gene: TRBV28; d_gene: NA; j_gene: TRBJ1-2; CDR3nt: TGTGCCAGCAGTTTGTCGGGTCTACAGTACTATGGCTACACCTTC; CDR3aa: CASSLSGLQYYGYTF
abundance: NA; v_gene: TRBV7-2; d_gene: TRBD2; j_gene: TRBJ2-5; CDR3nt: TGTGCCAGCAGCTTGAACGGGGGGGGAGAGACCCAGTACTTC; CDR3aa: CASSLNGGGETQYF
abundance: NA; v_gene: TRBV9; d_gene: TRBD1; j_gene: TRBJ1-1; CDR3nt: TGTGCCAGCAGCTGGGGTTCGGGACAGACAAACACTGAAGCTTTCTTT; CDR3aa: CASSWGSGQTNTEAFF
abundance: NA; v_gene: TRBV9; d_gene: TRBD2; j_gene: TRBJ2-5; CDR3nt: TGTGCCAGCAGCGCAACCGGGACTAGCGTAGAGACCCAGTACTTC; CDR3aa: CASSATGTSVETQYF
abundance: NA; v_gene: TRBV9; d_gene: NA; j_gene: TRBJ2-6; CDR3nt: NA; CDR3aa: CASSVGAGANVLTF
abundance: NA; v_gene: TRBV28; d_gene: NA; j_gene: TRBJ2-1; CDR3nt: TGTGCCAGCAGTTCCTCCGGGACCCGTACCCTCAATGAGCAGTTCTTC; CDR3aa: CASSSSGTRTLNEQFF
abundance: NA; v_gene: TRBV13; d_gene: TRBD1; j_gene: TRBJ1-2; CDR3nt: TGTGCCAGCAGCTTAAGGAGGCAGGGGGAAACCAACTATGGCTACACCTTC; CDR3aa: CASSLRRQGETNYGYTF
abundance: NA; v_gene: TRBV20-1; d_gene: TRBD1; j_gene: TRBJ2-7; CDR3nt: TGCAGTGCTACAACAGGGGACGAGCAGTACTTC; CDR3aa: CSATTGDEQYF
abundance: NA; v_gene: TRBV12-5; d_gene: NA; j_gene: TRBJ2-1; CDR3nt: TGTGCTAGTGGGCCGAACAGTTACAATGAGCAGTTCTTC; CDR3aa: CASGPNSYNEQFF
abundance: NA; v_gene: TRBV2; d_gene: NA; j_gene: TRBJ2-2; CDR3nt: TGTGCCAGCACCATTATTGCTATAACCGGGGAGCTGTTTTTT; CDR3aa: CASTIIAITGELFF
abundance: once; v_gene: TRBV25-1; d_gene: TRBD1; j_gene: TRBJ1-1; CDR3nt: TGTGCCAGCAGCTGGGGGGCAGGGGGCTACGACACTGAAGCTTTCTTT; CDR3aa: CASSWGAGGYDTEAFF
abundance: few; v_gene: TRBV28; d_gene: NA; j_gene: TRBJ1-5; CDR3nt: TGTGCCAGCAGCTCCCCTACAGGACCCAATCAGCCCCAGCATTTT; CDR3aa: CASSSPTGPNQPQHF
abundance: NA; v_gene: TRBV5-1; d_gene: NA; j_gene: TRBJ2-1; CDR3nt: TGCGCCAGCAGCTTGGCCGGATTTGGGCGGAACAATGAGCAGTTCTTC; CDR3aa: CASSLAGFGRNNEQFF
abundance: NA; v_gene: TRBV5-8; d_gene: NA; j_gene: TRBJ2-6; CDR3nt: TGTGCCAGCAGCTTTTCCTGGATCTCTGGGGCCAACGTCCTGACTTTC; CDR3aa: CASSFSWISGANVLTF
abundance: NA; v_gene: TRBV7-9; d_gene: TRBD1; j_gene: TRBJ2-5; CDR3nt: TGTGCCAGCAGCTTAGTACTGGACAGGGAGGTCCAAGAGACCCAGTACTTC; CDR3aa: CASSLVLDREVQETQYF
abundance: NA; v_gene: TRBV7-9; d_gene: NA; j_gene: TRBJ2-7; CDR3nt: TGTGCCAGCAGCGGCGGTGACAGAACCTACGAGCAGTACTTC; CDR3aa: CASSGGDRTYEQYF
abundance: once; v_gene: TRBV4-1; d_gene: NA; j_gene: TRBJ2-7; CDR3nt: TGCGCCAGCAGCCAAGATCGACTTGACTACGAGCAGTACTTC; CDR3aa: CASSQDRLDYEQYF
abundance: NA; v_gene: TRBV27; d_gene: TRBD1; j_gene: TRBJ2-5; CDR3nt: TGTGCCAGCGGCCCTTGGACAGGGGAGGGAGAGACCCAGTACTTC; CDR3aa: CASGPWTGEGETQYF
abundance: NA; v_gene: TRBV14; d_gene: TRBD2; j_gene: TRBJ2-5; CDR3nt: TGTGCCAGCAGACTAGCGGGGCGAGAGACCCAGTACTTC; CDR3aa: CASRLAGRETQYF
abundance: NA; v_gene: TRBV5-1; d_gene: NA; j_gene: TRBJ2-1; CDR3nt: TGCGCCAGCAGCCTGGTGGGACTCCTAAATGAGCAGTTCTTC; CDR3aa: CASSLVGLLNEQFF
abundance: NA; v_gene: TRBV7-8; d_gene: TRBD1; j_gene: TRBJ1-3; CDR3nt: TGTGCCAGCAGCTTAGGGCAGGGGGCGCAAAACCCCCTAAACACCATATATTTT; CDR3aa: CASSLGQGAQNPLNTIYF
abundance: NA; v_gene: TRBV14; d_gene: NA; j_gene: TRBJ2-7; CDR3nt: TGTGCCAGCAGCCGGTACAGAGGGGGGAGCTCCTACGAGCAGTACTTC; CDR3aa: CASSRYRGGSSYEQYF
abundance: NA; v_gene: TRBV2; d_gene: TRBD1; j_gene: TRBJ1-4; CDR3nt: TGTGCCAGCAACCGGGGACAGAAGAAGAATGAAAAACTGTTTTTT; CDR3aa: CASNRGQKKNEKLFF
abundance: NA; v_gene: TRBV18; d_gene: NA; j_gene: TRBJ2-6; CDR3nt: TGTGCCAGCTCACCACGAAAGGACGACTACTCTGGGGCCAACGTCCTGACTTTC; CDR3aa: CASSPRKDDYSGANVLTF